This TCR beta chain was documented in a study of CD8+ T cells in alopecia areata. In the study overall: Patients received oral tofacitinib, 5 to 10 mg twice daily, for moderate-to-severe alopecia areata. Regarding the study as a whole: Clonality was higher in lesional than normal scalp, especially in alopecia totalis/universalis.

The germline V gene encodes CDR1 ENHRY and CDR2 SYGVKD. V shed 1 base and J 4 bases; nucleotides not matched to a gene: 8. The CDR3 has 17 residues. cDNA prepared by RNA extraction and subsequent reverse transcription served as the template for sequencing. Data came from immunoSEQ multiplex PCR; TCRdb stores just in-frame clones and leaves some out. The sample contains hundreds of thousands of clones, less than 80% of which appear only once. Lesional scalp punch biopsies and peripheral blood were collected from alopecia areata patients. PBMCs yielded sorted CD4+ and CD8+ T cells. Turning to this clone: The antigen remains undetermined.

The chain links TRBV10-3 to TRBJ1-5; 9 bases align to TRBD1. The sample here was CD4+ T cells sorted from blood, taken at week 0. This TCR came from a human donor with alopecia areata. The CDR3 is CAISEWGQGQGNQPQHF. CDR3 nucleotide sequence: TGTGCCATCAGTGAGTGGGGGCAGGGACAGGGTAATCAGCCCCAGCATTTT.